This T cell receptor beta chain was identified during a study of blood T cells in healthy people across ages. V lost 3 bases and J 4 bases, leaving 10 bases between the germline ends. Germline V CDR1 and CDR2: SGHRS, YFSETQ. The CDR3 spans 13 residues. Primed by a sample-barcoded 5' primer and a J-beta primer mix, a second PCR proceeded for about 6 to 12 cycles. A single record per CDR3 protein comes from TCRdb applying MiXCR to the 5' RACE reads. This sample has about 650,000 distinct CDR3 sequences; approximately 29% occur once, and the top ten carry about 16%. The sample holds many counts of this clonotype.

The J gene is TRBJ1-1, the V gene TRBV5-1, with D maybe TRBD1 (5 bases). Sequencing input: blood. The receptor was isolated from a woman of 80 years or more in good health. This CDR3 is CASSWDGPTEAFF. The CDR3 nucleotides are TGCGCCAGCAGCTGGGACGGACCCACTGAAGCTTTCTTT.